This paragraph reports one T cell receptor beta chain. This clonotype has only a few counts. The antigen it binds to is not known. The input lacks base qualities; no much larger clone sits a single base away. Library construction relied on 5' RACE. The listed sequencing device is Illumina HiSeq 2500. A second PCR of 7 to 11 cycles was performed with a sample-barcoded 5' primer and a J-beta primer mix. A unique molecular identifier was introduced onto each TCR beta cDNA molecule by a template-switch 5' adaptor carrying 12 random nucleotides. Each sample yielded at least 2.5 million CDR3-containing paired-end reads. First-strand cDNA was synthesized from all RNA with the Mint cDNA synthesis kit, primed by a TRBC-specific oligonucleotide. Following uracil-DNA glycosylase treatment, all cDNA underwent a first 18-cycle PCR with the universal primers M1SS and BC2_uni_R. As for the original processing: Each sample was normalized by randomly selecting 1 million high-quality reads, each carrying a distinct molecular identifier. Reads sharing molecular identifiers were discarded rather than binned into consensus sequences. MiTCR, run with a Q25 quality threshold and the strictest error-elimination algorithm, handled CDR3 identification, clonotype clustering and error correction. A nonparametric unseen species model with Euler transformation was used to estimate a lower bound on total TCR beta diversity. TCRdb ran its own pipeline on the public reads, namely fastp trimming at Q25 and MiXCR clone calling, and kept in-frame beta chains. Every entry covers one CDR3 protein and lists the most common genes and DNA from its rows. TCRdb, not the authors, supplied the V and J calls. In this sample the table shows about 1.6 million distinct CDR3 sequences, around 36% of which occur a single time. Together, the top ten hold about 11% of the sample.

The donors were roughly 38 Caucasian individuals from Russia, aged 6 to 90 years, who were systemically healthy. Each donor gave roughly 9 milliliters of peripheral blood, drawn into EDTA-treated Vacutainer tubes. Ficoll-Paque density-gradient centrifugation was used to isolate PBMCs, with at least 6 million obtained per sample. Total RNA, at least 6 micrograms per sample, was extracted from PBMCs with Trizol reagent. For every donor, flow cytometry on a PBMC aliquot measured the percentage of naive CD45RAhigh/CD27high T cells. This entry belongs to a study of blood T cells in healthy people across ages (dated by TCRdb to 2013 to 2016). General notes on the study: In model experiments, template switching captured about one uniquely barcoded TCR beta cDNA molecule for every two T cells. The study measured age-related changes in TCR beta repertoire diversity using deep sequencing normalized with unique cDNA molecular identifiers. The donors were divided into four age groups: young (average about 15 years), middle-aged (about 39), aged (around 59) and long-lived (82). To avoid experimental bias, donors of different ages were distributed randomly across sequencing lanes. The study analyzed two additional independent replicas of 1 million unique cDNA reads from the same blood draw for two donors, one aged 18 to 30 and one aged 80 or older.

The CDR3 holds 14 amino acids from the cysteine to the phenylalanine. Here the CDR3 DNA is all that survives: 42 bases in frame from base 1. In the germline V gene (reference sequence), CDR1 corresponds to DFQATT and CDR2 to SNEGSKA. A distance of 13 bases separates the germline ends of V and J, which lose 3 bases and 7 bases respectively. Study-level results and caveats: Since profiling was done on bulk unsorted PBMCs, naive and antigen-experienced compartments could not be conclusively compared. The percentage of naive T cells measured by flow cytometry correlated strongly with observed TCR beta diversity. As age increased, observed TCR beta diversity per million T cells dropped in a roughly linear way, and a significant reduction was already evident by age 40. The long-lived group showed more naive CD4+ T cells, fewer expanded clones and increased TCR diversity than the aged group, suggesting age selection. The CMV infection status of donors was not known, potentially confounding age-related changes in expanded clonotypes. Total diversity estimates from one million sequenced T cells were considered lower bounds and underestimates.

The specimen was blood. The clonotype was recovered from a woman in her twenties or thirties in good health. This receptor chain uses TRBV20-1 and TRBJ1-6; the D gene identity is not certain. The DNA is as follows: TGCAGTGCTAGTATGTCTGGGAGAAATTCACCCCTCCACTTT. This sequence encodes CSASMSGRNSPLHF.